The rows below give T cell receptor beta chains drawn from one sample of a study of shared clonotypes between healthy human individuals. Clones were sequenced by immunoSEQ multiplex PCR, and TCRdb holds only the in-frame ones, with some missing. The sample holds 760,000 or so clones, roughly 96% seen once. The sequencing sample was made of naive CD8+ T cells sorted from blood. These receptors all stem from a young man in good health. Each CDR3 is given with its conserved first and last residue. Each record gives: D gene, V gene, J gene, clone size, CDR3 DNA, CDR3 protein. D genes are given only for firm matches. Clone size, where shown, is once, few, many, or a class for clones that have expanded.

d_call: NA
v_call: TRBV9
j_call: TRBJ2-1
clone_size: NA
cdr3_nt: TGTGCCAGCAGCCCCCATTGGGCTGACACTGATGAGCAGTTCTTC
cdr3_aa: CASSPHWADTDEQFF

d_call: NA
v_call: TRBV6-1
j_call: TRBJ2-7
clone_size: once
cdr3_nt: TGTGCCAGCAGTGAATTTAATATGGCCTACGAGCAGTACTTC
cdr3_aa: CASSEFNMAYEQYF

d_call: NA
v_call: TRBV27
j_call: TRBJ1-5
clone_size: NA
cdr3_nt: TGTGCCAGCAGTCACCGCGGGGCAATTCAGCCCCAGCATTTT
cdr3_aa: CASSHRGAIQPQHF

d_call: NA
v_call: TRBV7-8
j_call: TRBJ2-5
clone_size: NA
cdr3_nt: TGTGCCAGCAGCTTGGAAATAGACTCCCAAGAGACCCAGTACTTC
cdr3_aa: CASSLEIDSQETQYF

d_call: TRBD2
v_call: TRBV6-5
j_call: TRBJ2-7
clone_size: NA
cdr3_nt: TGTGCCAGCAGTTACGCCCAGGGACTAGGTCTGTACGAGCAGTACTTC
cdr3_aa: CASSYAQGLGLYEQYF

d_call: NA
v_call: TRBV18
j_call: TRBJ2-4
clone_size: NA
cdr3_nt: TGTGCCAGCTCACCGGGGGCGAGTTCGGAACGGTTCGAGAACATTCAGTACTTC
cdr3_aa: CASSPGASSERFENIQYF

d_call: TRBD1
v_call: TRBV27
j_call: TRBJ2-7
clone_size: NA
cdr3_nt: TGTGCCAGCAGTACTAGACAGGGACCTTCCTACGAGCAGTACTTC
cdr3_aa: CASSTRQGPSYEQYF

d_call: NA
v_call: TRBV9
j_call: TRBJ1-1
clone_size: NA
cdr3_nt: TGTGCCAGCAGCGTTGAGGGCTTGAACACTGAAGCTTTCTTT
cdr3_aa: CASSVEGLNTEAFF

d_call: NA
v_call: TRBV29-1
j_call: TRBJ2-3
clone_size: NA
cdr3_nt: TGCAGCGTTGAAGACTTGGGGGACCTTAGCACAGATACGCAGTATTTT
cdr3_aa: CSVEDLGDLSTDTQYF

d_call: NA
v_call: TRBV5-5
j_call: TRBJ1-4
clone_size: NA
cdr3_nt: TGTGCCAGCAGCTTGTCAGGGCGAGGTGAAAAACTGTTTTTT
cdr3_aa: CASSLSGRGEKLFF

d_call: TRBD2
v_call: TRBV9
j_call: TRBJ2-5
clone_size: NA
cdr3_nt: TGTGCCAGCAGCGCGTCTAGCGGCCAAGAGACCCAGTACTTC
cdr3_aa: CASSASSGQETQYF

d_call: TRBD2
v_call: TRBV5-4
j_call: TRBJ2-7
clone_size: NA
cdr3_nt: TGTGCCAGCAGCTTGTATGGCGGGAGGAGCGTCTACGAGCAGTACTTC
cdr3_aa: CASSLYGGRSVYEQYF

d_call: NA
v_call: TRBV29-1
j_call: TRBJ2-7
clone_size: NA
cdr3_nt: TGCAGCGTTGCCGGGCAGGCAAGCCTCAACACCTACGAGCAGTACTTC
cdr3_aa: CSVAGQASLNTYEQYF

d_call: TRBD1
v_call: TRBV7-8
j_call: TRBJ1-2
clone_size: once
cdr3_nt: TGTGCCAGCAGACGCGACCCAGGGGGCATCGATGGCTATGGCTACACCTTC
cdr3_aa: CASRRDPGGIDGYGYTF

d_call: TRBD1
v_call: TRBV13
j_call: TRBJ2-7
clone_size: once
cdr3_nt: TGTGCCAGCAGCTCCCAGGGACAGGGGGCCGTAGCGGGAGCCTACGAGCAGTACTTC
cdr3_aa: CASSSQGQGAVAGAYEQYF

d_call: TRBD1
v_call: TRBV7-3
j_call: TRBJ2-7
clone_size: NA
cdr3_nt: TGTGCCAGCAGCCCTTGGACAGGGTACTACGAGCAGTACTTC
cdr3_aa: CASSPWTGYYEQYF

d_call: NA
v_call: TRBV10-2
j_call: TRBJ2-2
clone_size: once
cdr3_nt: TGCGCCAGCACTATACTAGAGTTTCGGGCCGGGGAGCTGTTTTTT
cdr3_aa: CASTILEFRAGELFF

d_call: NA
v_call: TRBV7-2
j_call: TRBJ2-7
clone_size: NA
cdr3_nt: TGTGCCAGCAGCTCCGCCGGGGGACAGAAGCAGTACTTC
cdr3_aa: CASSSAGGQKQYF

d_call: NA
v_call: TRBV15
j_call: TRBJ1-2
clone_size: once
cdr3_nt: TGTGCCACCAGCACCCAGGGCCAGGAGAACTATGGCTACACCTTC
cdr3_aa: CATSTQGQENYGYTF

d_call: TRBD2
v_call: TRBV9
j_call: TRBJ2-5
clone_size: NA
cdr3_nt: TGTGCCAGCAGCGGGGGACTAGCAACCGAGACCCAGTACTTC
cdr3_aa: CASSGGLATETQYF

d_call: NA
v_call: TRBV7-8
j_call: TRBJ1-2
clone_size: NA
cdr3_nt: TGTGCCAGCAGCTTATCTACAGATGGCTACACCTTC
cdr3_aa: CASSLSTDGYTF

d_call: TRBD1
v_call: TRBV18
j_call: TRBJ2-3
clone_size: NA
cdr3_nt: TGTGCCAGCTCATTTACAGGGGGAGTCACAGATACGCAGTATTTT
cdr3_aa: CASSFTGGVTDTQYF

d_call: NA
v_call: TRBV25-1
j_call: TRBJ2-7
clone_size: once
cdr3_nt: TGTGCCAGCAGTCAGGTTGACTACGAGCAGTACTTC
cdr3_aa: CASSQVDYEQYF

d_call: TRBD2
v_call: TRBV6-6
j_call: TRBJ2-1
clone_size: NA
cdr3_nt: TGTGCCAGTACCGGGGAGGGGAGGGCCGCCGTCGATGAGCAGTTCTTC
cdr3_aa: CASTGEGRAAVDEQFF

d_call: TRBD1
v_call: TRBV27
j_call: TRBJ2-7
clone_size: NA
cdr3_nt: TGTGCCAGCATGTCGGCAGGGGGTATCTACGAGCAGTACTTC
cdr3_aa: CASMSAGGIYEQYF

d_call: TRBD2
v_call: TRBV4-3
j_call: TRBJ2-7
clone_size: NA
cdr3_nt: TGCGCCAGCAGCCAAGGGGCTAGCGGGGTCTACGAGCAGTACTTC
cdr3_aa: CASSQGASGVYEQYF

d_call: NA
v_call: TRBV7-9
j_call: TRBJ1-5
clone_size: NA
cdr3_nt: TGTGCCAGCAGCCAGGAGCCCAGTCAGCCCCAGCATTTT
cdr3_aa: CASSQEPSQPQHF

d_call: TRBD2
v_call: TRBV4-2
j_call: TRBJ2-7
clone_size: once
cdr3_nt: TGTGCCAGCAGCCCGGGGAGGGGTCCCCTCTACGAGCAGTACTTC
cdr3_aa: CASSPGRGPLYEQYF

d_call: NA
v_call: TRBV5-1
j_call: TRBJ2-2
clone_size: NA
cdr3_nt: TGCGCCAGCAGCTCCGGGAGCAGCGGGGAGCTGTTTTTT
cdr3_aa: CASSSGSSGELFF

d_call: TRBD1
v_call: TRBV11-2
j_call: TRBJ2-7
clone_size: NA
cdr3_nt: TGTGCTACAGGGGGACCCTACGAGCAGTACTTC
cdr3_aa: CATGGPYEQYF

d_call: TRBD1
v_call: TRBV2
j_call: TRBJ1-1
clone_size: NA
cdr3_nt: TGTGCCAGCAGTGAAGGACAGGGGGCCACTGAAGCTTTCTTT
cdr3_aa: CASSEGQGATEAFF

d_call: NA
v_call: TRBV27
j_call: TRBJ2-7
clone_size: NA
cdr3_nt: TGTGCCAGCAGTTACCGAGCCGACCGTGATGAGCAGTACTTC
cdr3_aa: CASSYRADRDEQYF

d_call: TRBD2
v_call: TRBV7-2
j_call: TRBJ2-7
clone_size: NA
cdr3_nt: TGTGCCAGCAGCTCGAGCGGGAGGGCCGGGGACGAGCAGTACTTC
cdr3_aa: CASSSSGRAGDEQYF

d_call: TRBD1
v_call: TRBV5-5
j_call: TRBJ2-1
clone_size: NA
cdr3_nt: TGTGCCAGCAGCTTAAACAGGGGTCCTCACAATGAGCAGTTCTTC
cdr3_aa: CASSLNRGPHNEQFF

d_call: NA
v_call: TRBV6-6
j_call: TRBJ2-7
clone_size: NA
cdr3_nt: TGTGCCAGCAGTTACTCGCTAGAGGGGCCCTACGAGCAGTACTTC
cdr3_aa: CASSYSLEGPYEQYF

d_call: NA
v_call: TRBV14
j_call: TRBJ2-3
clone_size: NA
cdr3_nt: TGTGCCAGCAGCCAAGATGACATAGATACGCAGTATTTT
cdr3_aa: CASSQDDIDTQYF

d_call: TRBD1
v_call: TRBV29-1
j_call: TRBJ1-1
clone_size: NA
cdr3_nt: TGCAGCGTTGAAGATAGTCGCTCAGGGGGCGGCTTACTGGAAGCTTTCTTT
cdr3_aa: CSVEDSRSGGGLLEAFF

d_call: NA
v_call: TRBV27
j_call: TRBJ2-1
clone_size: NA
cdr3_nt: TGTGCCAGCGGCAGGATGATCGATGAGCAGTTCTTC
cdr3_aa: CASGRMIDEQFF

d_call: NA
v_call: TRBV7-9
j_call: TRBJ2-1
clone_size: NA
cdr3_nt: TGTGCCAGCAGCGTTTCGATAAGCAATGAGCAGTTCTTC
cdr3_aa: CASSVSISNEQFF

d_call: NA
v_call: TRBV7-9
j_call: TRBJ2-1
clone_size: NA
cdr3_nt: TGTGCCAGCAGCTTGGGTGACAATGAGCAGTTCTTC
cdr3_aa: CASSLGDNEQFF

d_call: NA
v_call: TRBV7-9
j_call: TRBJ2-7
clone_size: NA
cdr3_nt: TGTGCCAGCAGCTTAGCGGTGTCATCCGGCGAGCAGTACTTC
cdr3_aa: CASSLAVSSGEQYF

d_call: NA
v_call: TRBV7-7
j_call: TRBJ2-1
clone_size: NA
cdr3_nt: TGTGCCAGCAGCTCCACCACTAGTGGCTCCTACAATGAGCAGTTCTTC
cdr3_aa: CASSSTTSGSYNEQFF

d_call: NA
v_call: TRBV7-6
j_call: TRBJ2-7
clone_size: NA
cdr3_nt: TGTGCCAGCAGCTTAGAAGAAGTCAGCGAGCAGTACTTC
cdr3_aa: CASSLEEVSEQYF

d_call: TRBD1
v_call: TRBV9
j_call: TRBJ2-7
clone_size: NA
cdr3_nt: TGTGCCAGCAGCGGACAGACAGGGGACGAGCAGTACTTC
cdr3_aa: CASSGQTGDEQYF

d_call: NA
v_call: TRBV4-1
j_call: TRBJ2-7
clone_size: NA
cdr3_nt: TGCGCCAGCAGCCAAGTAAGCCCCAGGGGGGAATACGAGCAGTACTTC
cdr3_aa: CASSQVSPRGEYEQYF

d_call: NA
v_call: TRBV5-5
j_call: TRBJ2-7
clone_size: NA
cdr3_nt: TGTGCCAGCAGCTCGTGGGACACCTCCTACGAGCAGTACTTC
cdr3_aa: CASSSWDTSYEQYF

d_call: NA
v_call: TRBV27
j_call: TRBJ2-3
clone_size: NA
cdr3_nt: TGTGCCAGCAGTTTCGGGGCCGTCTCTGCGCAGTATTTT
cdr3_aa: CASSFGAVSAQYF

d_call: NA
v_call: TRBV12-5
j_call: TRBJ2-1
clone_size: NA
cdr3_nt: TGTGCTAGTGGTTTGGTAAATGAAAATGAGCAGTTCTTC
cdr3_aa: CASGLVNENEQFF

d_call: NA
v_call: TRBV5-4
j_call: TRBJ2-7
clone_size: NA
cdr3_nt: TGTGCCAGCAGCTCCCGCCAGGGGGGCCTCACCTACGAGCAGTACTTC
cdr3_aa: CASSSRQGGLTYEQYF

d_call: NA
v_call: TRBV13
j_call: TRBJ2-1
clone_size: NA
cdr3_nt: TGTGCCAGCAGCGTAGGCGGCTATAACAATGAGCAGTTCTTC
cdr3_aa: CASSVGGYNNEQFF

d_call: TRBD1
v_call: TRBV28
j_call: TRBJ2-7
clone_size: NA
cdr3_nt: TGTGCCACCTGGGGACAGCCCAACTACGAGCAGTACTTC
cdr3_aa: CATWGQPNYEQYF

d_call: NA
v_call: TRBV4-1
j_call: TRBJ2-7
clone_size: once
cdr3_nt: TGCGCCAGCAGCCATGAAGTCAGGGCCTACGAGCAGTACTTC
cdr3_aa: CASSHEVRAYEQYF

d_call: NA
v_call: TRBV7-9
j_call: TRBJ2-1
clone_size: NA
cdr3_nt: TGTGCCAGCAGCTTAGGAGGAGTCAATGAGCAGTTCTTC
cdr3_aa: CASSLGGVNEQFF

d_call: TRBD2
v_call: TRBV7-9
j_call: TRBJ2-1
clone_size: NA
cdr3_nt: TGTGCCAGCAGCTCTGTAGCGGGAGGGTCCTACAATGAGCAGTTCTTC
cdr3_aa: CASSSVAGGSYNEQFF

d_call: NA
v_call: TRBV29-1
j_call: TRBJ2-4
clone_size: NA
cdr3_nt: TGCAGCGTTGAAAAGGATTCGAACATTCAGTACTTC
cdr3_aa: CSVEKDSNIQYF

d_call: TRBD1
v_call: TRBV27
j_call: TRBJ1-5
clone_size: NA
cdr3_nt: TGTGCCAGCAGTCTGGACAGGGGGAATCAGCCCCAGCATTTT
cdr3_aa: CASSLDRGNQPQHF